The rows below give T cell receptor beta chains drawn from one sample of a study of T-cell reconstitution after alpha-beta-depleted transplantation in children. TCRdb analysed the PCR reads with MiXCR anew, one entry per CDR3 protein. The sample holds a few hundred thousand distinct CDR3 sequences, around 20% seen once. The sequenced sample was PBMCs from the stem cell graft donor, obtained from the stem cell graft. Every receptor here comes from a human donor who donated a stem cell graft to a child with acute myeloid leukemia. Each CDR3 is given with its conserved first and last residue. The order of the fields is J gene, clone size, CDR3 length, V gene, D gene, CDR3 DNA, CDR3 protein. D genes are given only for firm matches. Not every row has a clone size; where given, it reads once, few, many or a size class.

>TRBJ2-3|few|11|TRBV20-1|.
TGCAGTGCTAGTATTGCAGATACGCAGTATTTT
CSASIADTQYF
>TRBJ2-5|few|15|TRBV20-1|TRBD1
TGCAGTGCTGCCTTACGGGACAGAGCAGCGAAGGCCCAGTACTTC
CSAALRDRAAKAQYF
>TRBJ2-1|.|15|TRBV12-3/TRBV12-4|.
TGTGCCAGCATCCCGGGCCGGGACCGAGGGTATGAGCAGTTCTTC
CASIPGRDRGYEQFF
>TRBJ2-3|.|18|TRBV4-2|TRBD2
TGTGCCAGCAGCCCGAAACCGTCTATAGCGGGGCCCCGGGATACGCAGTATTTT
CASSPKPSIAGPRDTQYF
>TRBJ2-7|few|13|TRBV28|.
TGTGCCAGCAGTGTAACGGACAGAAACGAGCAGTACTTC
CASSVTDRNEQYF
>TRBJ2-1|few|15|TRBV7-2|TRBD1
TGTGCCAGCAGACAAGACAGGGGCTCCTACAATGAGCAGTTCTTC
CASRQDRGSYNEQFF
>TRBJ1-1|many|13|TRBV29-1|.
TGCAGCGTTGTCCGCCGTATGAACACTGAAGCTTTCTTT
CSVVRRMNTEAFF
>TRBJ1-2|few|12|TRBV20-1|TRBD1
TGCAGTGCTAGAGAACCGGGACAGGGAATATCCTTC
CSAREPGQGISF
>TRBJ2-3|few|18|TRBV15|TRBD2
TGTGCCACCAGCAGAGTGGCCCGGACTAGCGGAGTTACAGATACGCAGTATTTT
CATSRVARTSGVTDTQYF
>TRBJ1-1|many|11|TRBV20-1|.
TGCAGTCAACACAGGGAGACTGAAGCTTTCTTT
CSQHRETEAFF
>TRBJ2-5|.|15|TRBV5-1|.
TGCGCCAGCAGCCTTACAGGGTTCGCACAAGAGACCCAGTACTTC
CASSLTGFAQETQYF
>TRBJ1-6|few|13|TRBV6-5|.
TGTGCCAGCAGTTACGGCAGTAATTCACCCCTCCACTTT
CASSYGSNSPLHF
>TRBJ2-1|few|17|TRBV29-1|.
TGCAGCGTTGAAAAACCCTTCGGGGGGCGCTCCTACAATGAGCAGTTCTTC
CSVEKPFGGRSYNEQFF
>TRBJ2-7|many|15|TRBV12-3/TRBV12-4|TRBD2
TGTGCCAGCAGTTTCCCTAGCGGGAGGGCGGGGGAGCAGTACTTC
CASSFPSGRAGEQYF
>TRBJ1-6|few|14|TRBV20-1|TRBD1
TGCAGTGCTAGAGGGGACAGGGTTGGTTCACCCCTCCACTTT
CSARGDRVGSPLHF
>TRBJ2-1|.|18|TRBV12-3/TRBV12-4|.
TGTGCCAGCAGTTCCCTCCTGAGGCAGGCGAGCTCCTACAATGAGCAGTTCTTC
CASSSLLRQASSYNEQFF
>TRBJ2-7|few|12|TRBV15|.
TGTGCCACCAGCGGCGGAGCGATCGAGCAGTACTTC
CATSGGAIEQYF
>TRBJ2-7|many|14|TRBV20-1|TRBD2
TGCAGTGCTAGGACCACTAGCGCGAGGGAGGGCCAGTACTTC
CSARTTSAREGQYF
>TRBJ2-5|many|15|TRBV12-3/TRBV12-4|TRBD1
TGTGCCAGCAGTTTCGGCCAGGGGGCGGGGGAGACCCAGTACTTC
CASSFGQGAGETQYF
>TRBJ2-7|few|13|TRBV7-2|.
TGTGCCAGCAGTCCGGGACCGGATTACGAGCAGTACTTC
CASSPGPDYEQYF
>TRBJ2-3|many|14|TRBV5-1|TRBD1
TGCGCCAGCAGAGGGACAGGGGCAGGAGATACGCAGTATTTT
CASRGTGAGDTQYF
>TRBJ1-5|.|15|TRBV12-3/TRBV12-4|TRBD1
TGTGCCAGCAGTTTGGAAACAGGGGTGGATCAGCCCCAGCATTTT
CASSLETGVDQPQHF
>TRBJ2-3|.|12|TRBV20-1|.
TGCAGTGCTAGGCATAGAGCGGATACGCAGTATTTT
CSARHRADTQYF
>TRBJ2-3|many|15|TRBV5-1|.
TGCGCCAGCAGCTTCAGGGGATCCACCGCAGATACGCAGTATTTT
CASSFRGSTADTQYF
>TRBJ2-1|few|12|TRBV27|.
TGTGCCAGCACCAACTCCTACAATGAGCAGTTCTTC
CASTNSYNEQFF
>TRBJ2-1|.|16|TRBV5-6|.
TGTGCCAGCAGCTTGGTTGGGGAGACTCTCTACAATGAGCAGTTCTTC
CASSLVGETLYNEQFF
>TRBJ2-7|many|12|TRBV29-1|.
TGCAGCGTTGTCCAGTCCTACTACGAGCAGTACTTC
CSVVQSYYEQYF